This T cell receptor beta chain was captured by sequencing in a study of metastatic and nonmetastatic thyroid tumors. None of the patients had undergone any treatment ahead of thyroid surgery. This clone was seen only a few times. TCRdb reprocessed the PCR reads via MiXCR. Altogether about 20,000 clones are present, 25% to 35% being singletons, with the ten largest covering 15% to 18%. The CDR3 runs 15 residues. Germline lookup yields CDR1 MNHEY and CDR2 SVGAGI. The V end was cut by 2 bases, the J end by 2 bases, with 12 bases between. The TCR sequence derives from a female donor with papillary thyroid cancer or a benign thyroid nodule (not recorded which). Some clones in this sample may be carry-over from other donors' samples. V is TRBV6-5 and J is TRBJ1-2; a weak D match, TRBD1 (6 bases). The sequenced material came from tumor tissue. In DNA form, the CDR3 reads TGTGCCAGCAGTTACACGACCGGGACAAACTATGGCTACACCTTC. Translation gives CASSYTTGTNYGYTF.